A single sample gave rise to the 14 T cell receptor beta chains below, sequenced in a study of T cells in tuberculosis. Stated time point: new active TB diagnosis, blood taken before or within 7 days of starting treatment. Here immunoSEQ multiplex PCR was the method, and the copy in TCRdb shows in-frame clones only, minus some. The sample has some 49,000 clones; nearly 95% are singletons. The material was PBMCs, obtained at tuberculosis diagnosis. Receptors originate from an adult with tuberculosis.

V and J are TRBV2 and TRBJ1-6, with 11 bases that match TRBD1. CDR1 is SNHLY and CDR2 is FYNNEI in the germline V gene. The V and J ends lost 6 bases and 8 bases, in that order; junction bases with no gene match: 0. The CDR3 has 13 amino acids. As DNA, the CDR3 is TGTGCCAGCAGGGGACAGGGGGATTCACCCCTCCACTTT. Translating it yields CASRGQGDSPLHF.

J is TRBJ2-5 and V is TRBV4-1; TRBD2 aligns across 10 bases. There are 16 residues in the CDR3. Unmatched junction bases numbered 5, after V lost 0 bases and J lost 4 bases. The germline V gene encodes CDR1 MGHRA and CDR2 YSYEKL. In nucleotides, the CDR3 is TGCGCCAGCAGCCAAGAGCTAGCGGGAGTAGCAGAGACCCAGTACTTC. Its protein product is CASSQELAGVAETQYF.

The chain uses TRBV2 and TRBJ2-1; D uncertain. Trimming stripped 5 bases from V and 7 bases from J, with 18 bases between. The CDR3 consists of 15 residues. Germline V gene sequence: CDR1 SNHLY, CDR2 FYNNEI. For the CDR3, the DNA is TGTGCCAGCAGTTTAGACATTCTCGGATTAAATGAGCAGTTCTTC. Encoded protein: CASSLDILGLNEQFF. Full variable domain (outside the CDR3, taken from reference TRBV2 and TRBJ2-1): EPEVTQTPSHQVTQMGQEVILRCVPISNHLYFYWYRQILGQKVEFLVSFYNNEISEKSEIFDDQFSVERPDGSNFTLKIRSTKLEDSAMYFCASSLDILGLNEQFFGPGTRLTVL.

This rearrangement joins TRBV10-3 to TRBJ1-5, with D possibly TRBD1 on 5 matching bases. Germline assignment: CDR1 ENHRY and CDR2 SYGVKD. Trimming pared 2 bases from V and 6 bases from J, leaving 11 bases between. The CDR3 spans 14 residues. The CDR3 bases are TGTGCCATCAGTGAGGGGGGGGACCGTCAGCCCCAGCATTTT. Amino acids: CAISEGGDRQPQHF.

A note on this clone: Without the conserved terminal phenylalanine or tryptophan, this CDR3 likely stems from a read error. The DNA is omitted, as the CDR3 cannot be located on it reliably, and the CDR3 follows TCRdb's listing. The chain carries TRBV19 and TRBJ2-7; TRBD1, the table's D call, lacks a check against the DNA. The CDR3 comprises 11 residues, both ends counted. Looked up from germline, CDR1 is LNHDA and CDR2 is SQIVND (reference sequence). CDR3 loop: CASSILRAPYL.

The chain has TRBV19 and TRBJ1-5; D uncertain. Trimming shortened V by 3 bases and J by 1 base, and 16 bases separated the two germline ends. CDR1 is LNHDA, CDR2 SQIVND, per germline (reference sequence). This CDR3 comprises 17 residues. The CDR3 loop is CASSIPGGHGSNQPQHF. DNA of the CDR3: TGTGCCAGTAGTATCCCCGGCGGGCATGGGAGCAATCAGCCCCAGCATTTT.

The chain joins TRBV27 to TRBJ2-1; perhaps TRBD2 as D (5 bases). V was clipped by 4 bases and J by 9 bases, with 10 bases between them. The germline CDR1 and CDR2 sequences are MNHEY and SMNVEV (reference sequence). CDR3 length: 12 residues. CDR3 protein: CASSSASLEQFF. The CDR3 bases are TGTGCCAGCAGTTCTGCTAGCCTTGAGCAGTTCTTC.

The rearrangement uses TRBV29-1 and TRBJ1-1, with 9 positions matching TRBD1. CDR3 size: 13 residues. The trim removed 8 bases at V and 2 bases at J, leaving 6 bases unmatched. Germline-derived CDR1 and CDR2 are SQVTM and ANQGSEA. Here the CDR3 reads CSFSTGGNTEAFF. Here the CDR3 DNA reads TGCAGCTTCTCGACAGGGGGAAACACTGAAGCTTTCTTT. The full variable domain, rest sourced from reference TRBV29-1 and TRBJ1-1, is SAVISQKPSRDICQRGTSLTIQCQVDSQVTMMFWYRQQPGQSLTLIATANQGSEATYESGFVIDKFPISRPNLTFSTLTVSNMSPEDSSIYLCSFSTGGNTEAFFGQGTRLTVV.

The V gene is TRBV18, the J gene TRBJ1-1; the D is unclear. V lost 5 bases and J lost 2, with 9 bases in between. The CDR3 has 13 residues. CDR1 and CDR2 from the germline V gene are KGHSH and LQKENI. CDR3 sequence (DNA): TGTGCCAGCTCATCCACGGTTAACACTGAAGCTTTCTTT. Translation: CASSSTVNTEAFF.

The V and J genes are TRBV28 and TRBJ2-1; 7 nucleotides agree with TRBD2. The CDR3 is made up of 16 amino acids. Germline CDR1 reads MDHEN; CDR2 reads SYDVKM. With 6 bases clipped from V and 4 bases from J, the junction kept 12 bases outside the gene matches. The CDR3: CASRPLAEGSYNEQFF. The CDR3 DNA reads TGTGCCAGCAGGCCCCTAGCGGAGGGGTCTTACAATGAGCAGTTCTTC.

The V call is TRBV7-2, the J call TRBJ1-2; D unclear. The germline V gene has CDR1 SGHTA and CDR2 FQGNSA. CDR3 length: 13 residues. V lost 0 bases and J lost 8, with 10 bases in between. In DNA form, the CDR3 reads TGTGCCAGCAGCTTAGCCTCCCCTCGGGGCTACACCTTC. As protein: CASSLASPRGYTF.

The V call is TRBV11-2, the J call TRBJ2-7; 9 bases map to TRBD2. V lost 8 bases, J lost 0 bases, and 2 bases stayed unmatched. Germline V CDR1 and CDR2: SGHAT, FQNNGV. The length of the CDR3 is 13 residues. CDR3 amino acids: CASVREGSYEQYF. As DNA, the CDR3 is TGTGCCAGCGTGCGGGAGGGCTCCTACGAGCAGTACTTC.

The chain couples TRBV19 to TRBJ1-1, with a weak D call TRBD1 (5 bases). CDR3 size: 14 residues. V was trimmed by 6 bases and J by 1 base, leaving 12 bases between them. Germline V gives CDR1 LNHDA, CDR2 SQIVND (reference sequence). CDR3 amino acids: CASRGWRGNTEAFF. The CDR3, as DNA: TGTGCCAGTAGGGGTTGGAGGGGGAACACTGAAGCTTTCTTT.

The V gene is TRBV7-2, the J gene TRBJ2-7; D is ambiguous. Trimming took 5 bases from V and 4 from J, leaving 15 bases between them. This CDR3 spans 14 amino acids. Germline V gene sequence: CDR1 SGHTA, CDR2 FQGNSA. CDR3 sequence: CASSLSPAQYEQYF. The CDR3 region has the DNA TGTGCCAGCAGCCTAAGCCCAGCGCAGTACGAGCAGTACTTC.